The present entry profiles one TCR beta chain with its context. The antigen remains unidentified. In the same sample, other DNA sequences code for this CDR3. The germline CDR1 and CDR2 sequences are SNHLY and FYNNEI. The CDR3 length is 16 residues. Trimming removed 2 bases from V and 2 bases from J, with 10 bases in between. The sample originates from a study of cytomegalovirus exposure and HLA in healthy donors. The study, taken as a whole, reports: TCR beta chain V- and J-gene trimming was linked, in a later analysis, to a missense variant in DCLRE1C. Another analysis was done later, and it associated over 15,000 TCR beta sequences with HLA alleles at 0.05 false discovery rate. Reports showed the classifier diagnosing cytomegalovirus status with high specificity and sensitivity. A previous analysis found most TCR beta V segments productive roughly 90% or roughly 30% of the time.

PCR primers comprised 60 Vbeta and 13 Jbeta primers. Clones were sequenced by immunoSEQ multiplex PCR, and TCRdb holds only the in-frame ones, with some missing. The sample lists about 140,000 clones, 70% to 85% occurring once. The source of this sequence is a man younger than 45 in good health and CMV-seropositive. This chain connects TRBV2 to TRBJ2-6; D is perhaps TRBD1 (5 bases). The sequenced sample was PBMCs. CDR3 coding DNA: TGTGCCAGCAGTGAATCACAGGTTCCTGGGGCCAACGTCCTGACTTTC. Translation gives CASSESQVPGANVLTF.